The clone carrying this T cell receptor (beta chain) was observed a handful of times. Antigen: not known. With 60 Vbeta and 13 Jbeta primers, the PCR was carried out. Using immunoSEQ multiplex PCR, the repertoire was profiled, and TCRdb retains in-frame clones only, with some absent. The repertoire holds some 160,000 clones, with 82% as singletons. This entry comes from a study of cytomegalovirus exposure and HLA in healthy donors. Study-level information: Earlier findings included about 120 million unique TCR beta sequences obtained from 150 million to 200 million T cells.

Findings of the study overall: As a later analysis showed, several of the most significant clusters appeared to be linked to common viral pathogens. Evidence from a later analysis indicated that most CMV-associated TCR beta chains looked HLA-restricted.

The sample consisted of PBMCs. The receptor comes from a male donor in good health and CMV-seronegative.

The chain's CDR3 is CASSWGVFMNTEAFF. CDR3 DNA sequence: TGTGCCAGCAGCTGGGGCGTCTTCATGAACACTGAAGCTTTCTTT. The chain links TRBV5-6 to TRBJ1-1; a possible D gene is TRBD1 (5 bases). V was pared by 3 bases and J by 0 bases, with 12 bases between. The germline gives CDR1 SGHDT, CDR2 YYEEEE. The CDR3 extends over 15 amino acids.